This TCR beta chain was retrieved from a study of cytomegalovirus exposure and HLA in healthy donors. For this clone: What it recognizes is unknown.

PCR employed 60 Vbeta and 13 Jbeta primers. Profiled with immunoSEQ multiplex PCR; TCRdb holds only in-frame clones, not every one. The sample contains more than 100,000 clones, roughly four fifths of which appear only once. The length of the CDR3 is 17 residues. V dropped 10 bases and J dropped 2; count of bases not matched to a gene: 12. Germline V CDR1 and CDR2: MNHEY, SMNVEV (reference sequence). Findings and caveats of the study: Exclusion as indistinguishable affected some V segments, including TRBV6-2 and TRBV6-3.

The chain is built from TRBV27 and TRBJ2-6; TRBD1 agrees at 9 bases. The source is a woman in her 50s in good health and CMV-seropositive. Material: PBMCs. CDR3 in amino acids: CATPRDREFPGANVLTF. The CDR3 DNA reads as TGTGCCACCCCCCGGGACAGGGAATTCCCTGGGGCCAACGTCCTGACTTTC.